The 21 T cell receptor beta chains given below trace back to one sample, sequenced in a study of cytomegalovirus exposure and HLA in healthy donors. Sequenced by immunoSEQ multiplex PCR; TCRdb stores in-frame clones only, minus some. The sample carries roughly 330,000 clones, roughly 87% recorded once. The sample consisted of PBMCs. These receptor sequences come from a woman in her twenties or thirties in good health and CMV-seropositive.

The chain joins TRBV9 to TRBJ1-1, with 10 bases fitting TRBD1. Trimming at V came to 4 bases and at J to 5 bases, leaving 5 bases not matched to a gene. Germline V gene sequence: CDR1 SGDLS, CDR2 YYNGEE. CDR3 size: 14 residues. The CDR3 sequence: CASSTLDRGTEAFF. CDR3 nucleotide sequence: TGTGCCAGCAGCACCTTGGACAGGGGGACTGAAGCTTTCTTT.

The count of this clone is one. The chain joins TRBV9 to TRBJ1-1; maybe TRBD1 (5 bases). This CDR3 contains 14 residues. The ends were cut back, 3 bases at V and 4 bases at J, with 13 bases in the middle. Germline CDR1 SGDLS, CDR2 YYNGEE. The CDR3 loop reads CASSGTWQGTEAFF. The CDR3 bases are TGTGCCAGCAGCGGTACGTGGCAGGGCACTGAAGCTTTCTTT.

CDR3 loop: CAWSVGQGGADTQYF. CDR3 DNA: TGTGCCTGGAGTGTAGGGCAGGGGGGAGCAGATACGCAGTATTTT. The genes are TRBV30 and TRBJ2-3; D might be TRBD1 (7 bases). Germline CDR1 reads GTSNPN; CDR2 reads SVGIG (reference sequence). The CDR3 totals 15 residues. With 0 bases removed from V and 4 bases from J, the gap between germline ends came to 14 bases.

The chain carries TRBV27 and TRBJ2-1; 13 positions match TRBD2. Trimming took 7 bases from V and 5 from J; bases not matched to a gene: 11. CDR3 size: 17 residues. Germline CDR1 and CDR2: MNHEY and SMNVEV (reference sequence). CDR3 sequence (DNA): TGTGCCAGCAAGTCCAAGGCCGGGACTAGCGGGAACAATGAGCAGTTCTTC. Its translation is CASKSKAGTSGNNEQFF.

The CDR3 DNA reads TGTGCCAGCAGCTCTGGACAGGGCTATGGCTACACCTTC. Residues: CASSSGQGYGYTF. The chain employs TRBV7-6 and TRBJ1-2, with 8 bases aligning to TRBD1. CDR3 size: 13 residues. Germline lookup yields CDR1 SGHVS and CDR2 FNYEAQ. J lost 4 bases, V lost 4 bases, and 2 bases had no gene match.

CDR3 sequence reads: CASSIAIDGYTF. CDR3 sequence (DNA): TGTGCCAGCAGTATCGCAATAGATGGCTACACCTTC. The chain recombines TRBV28 with TRBJ1-2; D is ambiguous. The CDR3 is 12 residues long. The V gene lost 5 bases and the J gene lost 6 bases, with 10 bases spanning the gap. Per germline, CDR1 MDHEN and CDR2 SYDVKM.

V is TRBV11-2 and J is TRBJ2-7; D unclear. Germline-derived CDR1 and CDR2 are SGHAT and FQNNGV. The CDR3 has 14 residues. V was shortened by 3 bases and J by 0 bases, with 9 bases between the two germline ends. Here the CDR3 reads CASSFGASSYEQYF. The CDR3, as DNA: TGTGCCAGCAGCTTCGGTGCAAGCTCCTACGAGCAGTACTTC.

This sequence joins TRBV4-2 and TRBJ2-7; 14 bases map to TRBD2. CDR3 length equals 20 residues. J lost 3 bases, V lost 0 bases, and 13 bases had no gene match. Per the germline V gene, CDR1 is LGHNA and CDR2 is YNFKEQ. This CDR3 reads CASSQDPNPRLAGGVYEQYF. The CDR3 DNA reads as TGTGCCAGCAGCCAAGACCCTAACCCAAGACTAGCGGGAGGGGTCTACGAGCAGTACTTC.

In this sample, this clone turned up once. The chain couples TRBV2 to TRBJ2-1; D call uncertain. CDR1 SNHLY and CDR2 FYNNEI come from the germline V gene. This CDR3 spans 11 amino acids. Trimming removed 7 bases at V and 3 bases at J, with 4 bases between. The CDR3 here is CASNIYNEQFF. The CDR3 DNA is TGTGCCAGCAACATCTACAATGAGCAGTTCTTC.

The chain combines TRBV4-1 with TRBJ2-6, with D perhaps TRBD2 (5 bases). With 0 bases removed from V and 0 bases from J, the gap between germline ends came to 12 bases. Germline V gene lookup returns CDR1 MGHRA and CDR2 YSYEKL. CDR3 size: 18 residues. CDR3 region: CASSQEGVVDSGANVLTF. The DNA of the CDR3 is TGCGCCAGCAGCCAAGAGGGAGTCGTGGACTCTGGGGCCAACGTCCTGACTTTC.

V and J are TRBV19 and TRBJ1-2; 7 bases agree with TRBD1. CDR3 length: 14 residues. Trimming cost V 3 bases and J 4 bases; bases outside gene matches: 5. Germline V CDR1 and CDR2: LNHDA, SQIVND (reference sequence). This chain's CDR3 is CASSMGTALYGYTF. The CDR3, as DNA: TGTGCCAGTAGTATGGGGACAGCGCTCTATGGCTACACCTTC. The full variable domain, completed using reference TRBV19 and TRBJ1-2, is DGGITQSPKYLFRKEGQNVTLSCEQNLNHDAMYWYRQDPGQGLRLIYYSQIVNDFQKGDIAEGYSVSREKKESFPLTVTSAQKNPTAFYLCASSMGTALYGYTFGSGTRLTVV.

This rearrangement joins TRBV5-1 to TRBJ1-2; perhaps TRBD1 as D (5 bases). Trimming took off 2 bases at V and 4 bases at J, with 9 bases between the two ends. The CDR3 is 13 amino acids. Per the germline V gene, CDR1 is SGHRS and CDR2 is YFSETQ. In DNA form, the CDR3 reads TGCGCCAGCAGCTTTTCGGACACCTATGGCTACACCTTC. Translated, it gives CASSFSDTYGYTF.

The chain combines TRBV5-6 with TRBJ1-1; D is undetermined. The V end lost 0 bases, the J end lost 7 bases, and 7 bases lay between the germline ends. Germline V gene lookup returns CDR1 SGHDT and CDR2 YYEEEE. This CDR3 has 12 residues. The CDR3 sequence: CASSLAKVEAFF. CDR3 nucleotide sequence: TGTGCCAGCAGCTTGGCAAAGGTTGAAGCTTTCTTT.

This chain uses TRBV5-6 with TRBJ1-2, with D perhaps TRBD1 (5 bases). Looked up from germline, CDR1 is SGHDT and CDR2 is YYEEEE. The CDR3 is 13 amino acids. Trimming left V 4 bases short and J 6 bases short, with 13 bases between. This chain's CDR3 is CASSTRGADGYTF. CDR3 DNA: TGTGCCAGCAGCACTCGAGGGGCGGATGGCTACACCTTC.

The rearrangement links TRBV5-6 to TRBJ2-7; D remains unclear. CDR3 length: 15 amino acids. V was cut by 4 bases and J by 5 bases, with 19 bases left in between. Looked up from germline, CDR1 is SGHDT and CDR2 is YYEEEE. DNA for the CDR3: TGTGCCAGCAGCCCGGAGAGGTTGTACATCCACGAGCAGTACTTC. Its protein product is CASSPERLYIHEQYF. Full variable domain (outside the CDR3, taken from reference TRBV5-6 and TRBJ2-7): DAGVTQSPTHLIKTRGQQVTLRCSPKSGHDTVSWYQQALGQGPQFIFQYYEEEERQRGNFPDRFSGHQFPNYSSELNVNALLLGDSALYLCASSPERLYIHEQYFGPGTRLTVT.

The chain uses TRBV2 and TRBJ2-1; TRBD2 aligns across 8 bases. This CDR3 is 17 amino acids long. CDR1 is SNHLY, CDR2 FYNNEI, per germline. Losses at the gene ends were 2 bases for V and 4 bases for J; bases not matched to a gene: 10. The CDR3 DNA reads as TGTGCCAGCAGTGAACCAAGCGGGAGCTCGGTTTACAATGAGCAGTTCTTC. The encoded protein is CASSEPSGSSVYNEQFF.

V is TRBV2 and J is TRBJ2-1; TRBD1 is a possible D gene (5 bases). V was shortened by 6 bases and J by 0 bases, with 9 bases between the two germline ends. The CDR3 is made up of 14 amino acids. Germline lookup yields CDR1 SNHLY and CDR2 FYNNEI. The CDR3 sequence is CASSQGGSYNEQFF. CDR3 DNA sequence: TGTGCCAGCAGCCAGGGTGGCTCCTACAATGAGCAGTTCTTC.

The rearrangement uses TRBV7-9 and TRBJ2-7; tentatively, D is TRBD1 (6 bases). CDR3 length equals 12 residues. Trimming stripped 7 bases from V and 7 bases from J, with 14 bases between. Germline CDR1 and CDR2: SEHNR and FQNEAQ (reference sequence). CDR3 sequence reads: CASTFRGGEQYF. The CDR3 DNA is TGTGCCAGCACATTTAGAGGGGGAGAGCAGTACTTC.

The rearrangement joins TRBV19 to TRBJ1-1; D is perhaps TRBD1 (6 bases). With 2 bases removed from V and 1 base from J, the gap between germline ends came to 8 bases. This CDR3 region has 14 residues. Germline V gene lookup returns CDR1 LNHDA and CDR2 SQIVND (reference sequence). CDR3 coding DNA: TGTGCCAGTAGTATACAGGGGTGGAACACTGAAGCTTTCTTT. Amino acid sequence: CASSIQGWNTEAFF.

The CDR3 coding sequence is TGTGCCAGCAGTTTACAGGGTGGGGAGCAGTACTTC. It yields the protein CASSLQGGEQYF. The chain recombines TRBV27 with TRBJ2-4; TRBD1 or TRBD2 may be the D gene (5 bases each). The germline CDR1 and CDR2 sequences are MNHEY and SMNVEV (reference sequence). This CDR3 has 12 amino acids. V lost 2 bases and J 13 bases, leaving 12 bases between the germline ends.

The chain is built from TRBV5-6 and TRBJ2-7; D is perhaps TRBD2 (6 bases). CDR1 and CDR2 (germline): SGHDT, YYEEEE. V was clipped by 5 bases and J by 4 bases, with 13 bases between them. The CDR3 spans 13 residues. CDR3 in DNA: TGTGCCAGCAGTCTGGGGGGATTTTACGAGCAGTACTTC. Its protein is CASSLGGFYEQYF.